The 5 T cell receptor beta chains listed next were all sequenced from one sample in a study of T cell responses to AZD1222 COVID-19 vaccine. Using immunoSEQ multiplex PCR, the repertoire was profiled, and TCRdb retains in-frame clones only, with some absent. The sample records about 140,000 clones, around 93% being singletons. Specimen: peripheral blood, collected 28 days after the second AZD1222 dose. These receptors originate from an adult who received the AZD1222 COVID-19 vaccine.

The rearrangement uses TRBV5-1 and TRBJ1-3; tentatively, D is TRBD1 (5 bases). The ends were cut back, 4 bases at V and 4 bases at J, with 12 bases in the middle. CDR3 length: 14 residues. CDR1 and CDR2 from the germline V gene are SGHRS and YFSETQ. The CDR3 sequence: CASSPEGNGNTIYF. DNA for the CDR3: TGCGCCAGCAGCCCAGAGGGGAACGGAAACACCATATATTTT.

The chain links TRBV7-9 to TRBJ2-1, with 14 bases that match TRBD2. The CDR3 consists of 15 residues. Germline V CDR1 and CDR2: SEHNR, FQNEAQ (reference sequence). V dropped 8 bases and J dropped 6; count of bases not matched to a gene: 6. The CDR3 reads CASGGLAGEFNEQFF. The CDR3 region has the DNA TGTGCCAGCGGGGGACTAGCGGGAGAATTCAATGAGCAGTTCTTC.

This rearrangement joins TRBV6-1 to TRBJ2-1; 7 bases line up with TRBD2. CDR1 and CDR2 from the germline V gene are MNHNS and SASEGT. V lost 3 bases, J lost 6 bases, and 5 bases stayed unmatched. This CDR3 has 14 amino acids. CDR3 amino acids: CASSELTSINEQFF. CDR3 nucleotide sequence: TGTGCCAGCAGTGAGCTGACTAGCATCAATGAGCAGTTCTTC.

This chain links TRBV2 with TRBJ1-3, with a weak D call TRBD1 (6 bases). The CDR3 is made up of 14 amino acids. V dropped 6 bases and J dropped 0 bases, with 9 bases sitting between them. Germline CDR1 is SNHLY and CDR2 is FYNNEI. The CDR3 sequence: CASRQGHSGNTIYF. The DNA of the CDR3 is TGTGCCAGCAGACAGGGCCACTCTGGAAACACCATATATTTT.

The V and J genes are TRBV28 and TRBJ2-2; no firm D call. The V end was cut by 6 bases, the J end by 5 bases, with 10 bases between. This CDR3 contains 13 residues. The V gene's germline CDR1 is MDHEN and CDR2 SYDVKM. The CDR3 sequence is CASSYLGTGELFF. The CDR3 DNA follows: TGTGCCAGCAGCTACCTAGGGACCGGGGAGCTGTTTTTT. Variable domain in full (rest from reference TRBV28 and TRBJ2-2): DVKVTQSSRYLVKRTGEKVFLECVQDMDHENMFWYRQDPGLGLRLIYFSYDVKMKEKGDIPEGYSVSREKKERFSLILESASTNQTSMYLCASSYLGTGELFFGEGSRLTVL.